The 5 T cell receptor beta chains below all came from one sample that was sequenced in a study of shared clonotypes between healthy human individuals. Measured with immunoSEQ multiplex PCR; TCRdb has only the in-frame clones, and not every one. The sample has 1,100,000 or so clones, 75% to 85% seen once; the top ten hold under 0.65%. Sequences were obtained from memory CD4+ T cells from PBMCs. Subset defined: CD45RA-negative fraction. Source of these receptors: a man between 18 and 29 years old in good health. Some clones in this sample may be carry-over from other donors' samples.

This clone came up many times. The V call is TRBV5-4, the J call TRBJ2-3; 9 nucleotides align to TRBD2. The CDR3 has 16 amino acids. Per the germline V gene, CDR1 is SGHNT and CDR2 is YYREEE (reference sequence). V was clipped by 1 base and J by 0 bases; unmatched bases: 3. As DNA, the CDR3 is TGTGCCAGCAGCTTGAGGACTAGCGTTAGCACAGATACGCAGTATTTT. Protein: CASSLRTSVSTDTQYF.

The chain is built from TRBV6-1 and TRBJ1-5; D gene unclear. The V gene's germline CDR1 is MNHNS and CDR2 SASEGT. The CDR3 spans 14 residues. The V gene lost 3 bases and the J gene lost 7 bases, with 13 bases spanning the gap. The CDR3 sequence: CASSDPPSRQPQHF. The CDR3, as DNA: TGTGCCAGCAGTGACCCCCCCAGTAGGCAGCCCCAGCATTTT.

Comment on this clone: Within the sample, other DNA sequences also encode this same CDR3. The chain recombines TRBV28 with TRBJ1-4; D is unresolved. CDR3 length equals 13 residues. Trimming pared 5 bases from V and 8 bases from J, leaving 12 bases between. Per germline, CDR1 MDHEN and CDR2 SYDVKM. The CDR3 sequence is CASSLGTPEKLFF. CDR3 nucleotides: TGTGCCAGCAGTCTTGGAACGCCCGAAAAACTGTTTTTT.

In this sample, this clone turned up a few times. V gene TRBV27 combines with J gene TRBJ2-1; D is uncertain. The CDR3 has 16 residues. V lost 3 bases to trimming and J lost 0 bases, with 12 bases between them. CDR1 and CDR2 (germline): MNHEY, SMNVEV (reference sequence). The CDR3 region has the DNA TGTGCCAGCAGTTTGAACGGAATCAGCTCCTACAATGAGCAGTTCTTC. It specifies CASSLNGISSYNEQFF.

Details on this clone: In the same sample, other DNA sequences code for this CDR3. The CDR3 sequence is CAISESTDQPQHF. The CDR3 bases are TGTGCCATCAGTGAGTCGACGGATCAGCCCCAGCATTTT. The chain links TRBV10-3 to TRBJ1-5; the D is unclear. Per germline, CDR1 ENHRY and CDR2 SYGVKD. The CDR3 covers 13 residues. V lost 0 bases and J 5 bases, leaving 5 bases between the germline ends.